This T cell receptor (beta chain) originates from a study of OX40 agonist ivuxolimab in advanced cancers. Generated by immunoSEQ multiplex PCR, the TCRdb table keeps only in-frame clones and is missing some. This sample has tens of thousands of clones, with around nine tenths found just once. Sequenced here: CD4+ or CD8+ T cells sorted from blood, sampled in a trial of the OX40 agonist ivuxolimab. This clonotype was obtained from an adult with an advanced solid tumor such as melanoma, head and neck, liver or kidney cancer.

CDR3 in amino acids: CASSVEVLGVRNTQYF. The CDR3 coding sequence is TGTGCCAGCAGCGTGGAAGTCCTGGGGGTGCGAAATACGCAGTATTTT. This chain uses TRBV5-4 with TRBJ2-3; D might be TRBD1 or TRBD2, each matching 5 bases. This CDR3 spans 16 amino acids. Germline-derived CDR1 and CDR2 are SGHNT and YYREEE (reference sequence). Deletions cut 4 bases from V and 7 bases from J, with 22 bases between.